What follows describes a single TCR beta chain. The specificity of this receptor is unknown. The input lacks base qualities; no much larger clone sits a single base away. Every donor in the study was a healthy Caucasian. The twin cohort consisted of three pairs of female monozygotic twins, all aged about 18 to 30 years. The RNA used for TCR libraries was isolated from peripheral blood mononuclear cells. Library preparation employed 5' RACE. These reads were obtained on an Illumina HiSeq 2000. A universal primer binding site was introduced by template switching, and a unique molecular identifier was present in the final cDNA, enabling accurate counting of TCR cDNA molecules. Specific primers in the conserved constant-segment region were used to synthesize first-strand cDNA for TCR alpha and beta chains. To control for contamination, every cDNA library was double barcoded, receiving both a SMART-Mk sample barcode and Illumina barcodes. TruSeq adapter sequences along with Illumina sample barcodes were introduced in two successive PCR steps. Sequencing of the TCR alpha and beta cDNA libraries was done on the Illumina HiSeq platform using custom primers. From the authors' description of their analysis: MiGEC processed the raw reads to extract unique molecular identifiers, while MiXCR was used to determine the CDR3 positions. Recombination models were inferred per individual with the repgenHMM and IGoR tools using an EM algorithm. The analysis of shared clonotypes was done with the tcR package in R, with sharing normalized by the product of cloneset sizes. To study raw recombination free of thymic and clonal selection effects, out-of-frame nonproductive sequences were analyzed. TCRdb reanalyzed the raw reads on its own, using fastp at Q25 for trimming and MiXCR for clone calling, and kept in-frame beta chains. Under each unique CDR3 protein, matching rows form one entry showing the most common genes and DNA. The V and J calls shown here were made by TCRdb, not taken from the authors' results. The sample yields hundreds of thousands of distinct CDR3 sequences; over 15% were counted once. The top ten hold about 12% of the sample.

As encoded in the germline V gene (reference sequence), CDR1 is GTSNPN while CDR2 is SVGIG. Compared with germline, V lacks 4 bases and J lacks 7 bases; bases without a gene match: 7. Including cysteine and phenylalanine, the CDR3 has 14 amino acids. Only the CDR3 portion is preserved as DNA: 42 bases, with reading frame beginning at the first base. This sample is drawn from a study of identical twins (dated by TCRdb to 2015 to 2016). About the study as a whole: The study deep-sequenced TCR alpha and beta repertoires from monozygotic twins, unrelated adults of various ages and cord blood to test whether fetal clonotypes persist. Replicate twin experiments were performed at different times using different library preparation protocols to rule out contamination. The paper's findings and limits, for the study overall: Zero-insertion analyses could be partly confounded by invariant T cells such as MAIT and iNKT, though diverse VJ usage argued against such confounding for most clonotypes. Because the same donors could not be followed over many years, conclusions were based on cross-sectional statistical analysis. Compared with coincidental sharing between unrelated individuals, an excess of low generation-probability sequences was observed among out-of-frame TCR alpha sequences shared between twins. Abundant cord blood beta clonotypes carried fewer insertions; young adult naive repertoires showed a weaker similar trend, while memory repertoires showed none. In monozygotic twins, recombination models systematically underestimated out-of-frame TCR alpha sharing, but the models matched the sharing seen between unrelated individuals. The excess sharing between twins in beta out-of-frame sequences was weaker because fewer shared sequences reduced the signal-to-noise ratio.

The sample also formed part of further work on T cells expressing NK-cell markers. The second study also describes: In sorted CD3+CD56+NKG2C+, CD3+CD56+NKG2C- and CD3+CD56-NKG2C+ T-cell subsets from eight donors, TCR beta-chain repertoires were profiled. Among the eight sequenced donors, seven were HCMV-seropositive and one was HCMV-seronegative. In several experiments an anti-gammadeltaTCR antibody was added to restrict sorting to alphabetaTCR-expressing T cells. For 6 or 7 donors, the dominant CD3+CD56+NKG2C+ clonotypes were among the top 10 CD8+ clonotypes and accounted for about 1.0-7.0% of CD8+ T cells. Those dominant clonotypes were again the most abundant among CD3+CD56-NKG2C+ cells in a handful of donors, at about 28.3-60.1%. Whether the expanded NKG2C-expressing T cell clones were specific for HCMV antigens remained unclear. The study sequenced eight donors, all healthy volunteers chosen at random: three men and five women. To determine HCMV serostatus, a commercial ELISA kit was used to detect HCMV-specific IgG in serum. For about 6 donors, bulk peripheral blood T-cell repertoires were additionally sequenced from unsorted PBMC. MIGEC was used to demultiplex reads and group reads by UMI, and MiTCR was used to assemble and quantify clonotypes. To exclude erroneous sequences, only TCR cDNA sequences supported by at least two reads were retained. The tcR package was used for downstream repertoire analysis, and clonotypes were matched between fractions using CDR3 nucleotide sequence together with V segment. VDJmatch was used to annotate antigen specificity against VDJdb, with one amino acid substitution in CDR3 allowed.

The TCR was taken from a young woman in good health. Rearrangement joined TRBV30 to TRBJ2-1, with 10 bases aligning to TRBD2. Sequenced sample: PBMCs. The DNA sequence is TGTGCCTGGACAGGGCTAGCGGGAGTAAATGAGCAGTTCTTC. Translated, it reads CAWTGLAGVNEQFF. The entire variable domain, with the stretches around the CDR3 drawn from the reference TRBV30 and TRBJ2-1 proteins, is SQTIHQWPATLVQPVGSPLSLECTVEGTSNPNLYWYRQAAGRGLQLLFYSVGIGQISSEVPQNLSASRPQDRQFILSSKKLLLSDSGFYLCAWTGLAGVNEQFFGPGTRLTVL.